This paragraph covers one T cell receptor beta chain sequence. J was trimmed by 5 bases and V by 0 bases; bases with no gene match: 14. Looked up from germline, CDR1 is LGHNT and CDR2 is FRNRAP. CDR3 length equals 18 residues. This table comes from immunoSEQ multiplex PCR, and its TCRdb copy is limited to in-frame clones, with some not included. The sample lists roughly 50,000 clones; less than 85% were seen once. The data were obtained in a study of memory CD4+ T cells and cytomegalovirus serostatus. About the study: This sample comes from healthy Belgian adults, 9 CMV seropositive, approximately 25 seronegative.

Single viable CD3+CD4+CD8-CD45RO+ cells were sorted as the memory CD4+ T cells. After thawing, CD4+ T cells were positively selected. The sequence was collected from an adult in good health and CMV-seronegative. The chain has TRBV12-5 and TRBJ1-1; 8 bases are shared with TRBD1. Sequencing was carried out using memory CD4+ T cells from blood. The chain's CDR3 is CASGLVLGGQGVGTEAFF. The DNA for the CDR3 is TGTGCTAGTGGTTTGGTACTGGGAGGACAGGGTGTTGGTACTGAAGCTTTCTTT.